This paragraph covers one TCR beta chain sequence. This clonotype was observed many times. Its specific antigen is unknown. It has no much larger one-base neighbor in the sample; base qualities were not kept. For the unsorted PBMC libraries, 2 million PBMCs were stored in RNAlater at -80 degrees C until RNA extraction and were used to generate the libraries. Multiple sclerosis patients were enrolled in a US clinical protocol under which disease progression was evaluated by magnetic resonance imaging. Peripheral blood underwent Ficoll-Hypaque density gradient centrifugation to isolate PBMCs, which were then cryopreserved in liquid nitrogen. These data originate in a study of neurological immune-mediated disorders (dated 2019 in TCRdb). General notes on the study: Among the roughly 34 multiple sclerosis patients, relapsing-remitting MS was present in some 31 and secondary progressive MS was present in 3. The approximately 100 TCR-beta libraries included longitudinal samples, technical triplicates and paired sorted CD4+ and CD8+ T-cell subsets alongside PBMC samples. The study compared peripheral blood TCR-beta repertoires of HTLV-I-associated myelopathy (HAM/TSP) patients, multiple sclerosis patients and healthy controls using UMI-based sequencing. The cohort comprised about 68 subjects: some 14 HAM/TSP patients, 35 or so multiple sclerosis patients and around 20 healthy controls.

cDNA synthesis used template-switch 5'RACE with a primer carrying a 10-nucleotide random unique molecular identifier tagging each TCR transcript. Every sequencing run covered 15-18 subjects and yielded more than 160 million TCR-beta sequences. The RNeasy kit was used to extract total RNA. Using the KAPA Real-time Library Amplification kit, TCR-beta VDJ regions were amplified with primers for the TCR constant region and the 5'RACE anchor. A first PCR added sample indexes and Illumina adaptors, and a second PCR then raised library yield. After purification with Ampure beads, the TCR product of roughly 650 bp was size-selected on a 2% E-gel SizeSelection system. Before pooling, library quality was assessed on a Bioanalyzer, concentration was determined with Qubit, and library quantification was performed with the Kapa Library Quantification kit. An Illumina HiSeq 2500 sequenced the libraries paired-end 2 x 150 bp. To increase sequence diversity, roughly 24-32% phiX was spiked into each library pool. The paper's processing steps were these. The quality-filtered reads were processed with the UMI-based MiGEC pipeline, whose error correction step removed more than 90% of the raw TCR sequences. IMGT germline references were used for alignment of VDJ genes, and clonotypes were defined by a unique CDR3 amino acid sequence together with V-J genes. Clonal expansion, Shannon diversity and CDR3 relatedness (CalcPairwiseDistances, ClusterSamples) were evaluated with VDJtools, and phylogenetic trees were built with CLCbio workbench. A clone was classed as expanded if it had 8 or more unique UMIs, a cutoff based on coefficient-of-variation modelling across technical triplicates. The public reads were reprocessed in TCRdb via fastp at Q25 and MiXCR, keeping in-frame beta chains. Entries are consolidated by CDR3 protein sequence, retaining the most common genes and DNA. TCRdb's processing, not the study's, gives the V and J calls here. The sample contains some 60,000 distinct CDR3 sequences, roughly 2.5% of them found a single time. About 3% of the sample is in the top ten clones.

The CDR3 covers 13 residues, taking in both the cysteine and the phenylalanine. Just CDR3 DNA is preserved here, 39 bases in frame from base 1. CDR1 and CDR2, looked up from the germline V gene (reference sequence), are DFQATT and SNEGSKA. V lost 6 bases and J lost 0 bases; the stretch between them is 12 bases long. Results the study describes overall, beyond this receptor: TCR clonal expansion was highest in HAM/TSP patients and lowest in MS patients, with MS patients falling below even healthy controls. No identical CDR3 amino acid sequences were found to be shared among expanded clones across subjects, suggesting that TCR-beta repertoires were private in all groups. No clinical or MRI features were associated with the MS cluster, and the authors said that larger cohorts are needed. In phylogenetic analysis, the repertoires of 18 of 34 MS patients grouped into a cluster of related CDR3 sequences, which suggests a possible signature at the repertoire level.

Sequencing was carried out using PBMCs. The sequence derives from a man aged 45-65 years with multiple sclerosis. The sequence is built from TRBV20-1 and TRBJ2-7, and the D gene may be TRBD2, 6 bases matching. The CDR3 reads as follows: CSAPPSDSYEQYF. The sequenced DNA is TGCAGTGCACCCCCTAGCGACTCCTACGAGCAGTACTTC.